The sequence of this TCR beta chain was determined in a study of tumor-infiltrating lymphocytes in primary liver carcinoma. Study at large: Each of the growths was stage T1-T3 N0M0, extending roughly 4.2 to 11 cm across.

The study's findings and limits: A significantly higher top-250-clone fraction was found in tumors than in blood (p = 0.039). Tumor region pairs shared more overlap than did tumor-adjacent and tumor-blood pairs.

As for this clonotype: Its antigen is unknown. Germline is not matched at one junction end, which may reflect a read error.

A constant-region primer primed TCR beta cDNA synthesis from about 490 ng of total RNA. Slightly modified ARM-PCR with three nested multiplex PCR rounds yielded TCR beta libraries. The two initial PCR rounds, around 10 cycles each, used TRBV1-TRBV30 forward and C-beta reverse primers. From the multiplex PCR reads, TCRdb called clonotypes with MiXCR, one entry per CDR3 protein. The sample includes 180,000 or so distinct CDR3 sequences, 50% to 75% of them seen just once. Germline DNA was also extracted, while the blood RNA originated from unsorted whole blood. Preoperatively, about 4 milliliters of peripheral blood were collected. This CDR3 region has 14 residues. The V gene's germline CDR1 is SQVTM and CDR2 ANQGSEA.

The material sequenced was peripheral blood. The receptor's source is a man aged 40-55 years with primary liver carcinoma and hepatitis B virus infection. The J gene is TRBJ2-7, the V gene TRBV29-1; D is possibly TRBD1 (7 bases). CDR3 DNA sequence: TGCAGCGTTGAACTAGGAGGGGGCTTTGGCGAGCAATACTTC. It specifies CSVELGGGFGEQYF.